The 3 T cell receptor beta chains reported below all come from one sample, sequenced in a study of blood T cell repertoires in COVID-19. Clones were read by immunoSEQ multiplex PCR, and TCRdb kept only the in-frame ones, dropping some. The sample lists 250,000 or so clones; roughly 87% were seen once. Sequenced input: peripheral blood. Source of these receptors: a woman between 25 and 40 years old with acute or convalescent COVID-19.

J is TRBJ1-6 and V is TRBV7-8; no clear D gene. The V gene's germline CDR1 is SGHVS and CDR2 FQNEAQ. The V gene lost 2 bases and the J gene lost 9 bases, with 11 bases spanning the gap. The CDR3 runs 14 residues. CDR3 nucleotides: TGTGCCAGCAGCTTATCTGGGAGTGGTTCACCCCTCCACTTT. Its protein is CASSLSGSGSPLHF.

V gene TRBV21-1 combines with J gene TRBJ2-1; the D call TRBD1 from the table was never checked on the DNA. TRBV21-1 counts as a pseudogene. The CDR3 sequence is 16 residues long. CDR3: CASSKAGQGDYNEQFF. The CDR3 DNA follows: TGTGCCAGCAGCAAGGCTGGACAGGGGGATTACAATGAGCAGTTCTTC.

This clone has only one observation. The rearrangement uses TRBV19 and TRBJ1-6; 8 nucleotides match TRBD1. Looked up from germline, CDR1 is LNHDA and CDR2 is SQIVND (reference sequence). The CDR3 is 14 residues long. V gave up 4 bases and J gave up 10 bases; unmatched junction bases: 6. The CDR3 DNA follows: TGTGCCAGTAGTAGCGGGACAGGAGTCTCACCCCTCCACTTT. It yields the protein CASSSGTGVSPLHF.